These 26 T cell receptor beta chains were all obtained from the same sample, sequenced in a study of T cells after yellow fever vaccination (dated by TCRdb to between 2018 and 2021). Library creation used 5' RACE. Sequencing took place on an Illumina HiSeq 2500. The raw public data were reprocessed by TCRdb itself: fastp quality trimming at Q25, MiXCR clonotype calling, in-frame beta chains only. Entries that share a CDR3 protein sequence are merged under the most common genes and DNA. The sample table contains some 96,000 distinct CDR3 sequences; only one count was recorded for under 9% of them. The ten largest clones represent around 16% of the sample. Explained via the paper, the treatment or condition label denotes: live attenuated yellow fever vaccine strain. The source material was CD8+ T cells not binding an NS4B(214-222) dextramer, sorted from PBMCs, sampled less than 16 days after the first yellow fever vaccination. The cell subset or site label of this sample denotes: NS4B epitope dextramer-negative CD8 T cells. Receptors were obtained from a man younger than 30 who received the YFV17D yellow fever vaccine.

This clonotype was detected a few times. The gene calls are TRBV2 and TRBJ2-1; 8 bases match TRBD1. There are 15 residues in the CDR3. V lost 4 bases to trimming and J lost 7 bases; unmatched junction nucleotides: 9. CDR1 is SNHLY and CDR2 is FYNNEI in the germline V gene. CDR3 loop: CASSGRDRPLNEQFF. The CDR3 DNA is TGTGCCAGCAGTGGAAGGGACAGGCCCTTGAATGAGCAGTTCTTC.

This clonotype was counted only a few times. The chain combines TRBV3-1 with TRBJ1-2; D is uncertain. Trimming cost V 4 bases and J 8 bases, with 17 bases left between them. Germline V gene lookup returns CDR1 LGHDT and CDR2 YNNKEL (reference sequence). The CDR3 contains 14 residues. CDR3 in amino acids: CASSLRAPLWGYTF. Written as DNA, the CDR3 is TGTGCCAGCAGCCTCCGGGCGCCTCTTTGGGGCTACACCTTC.

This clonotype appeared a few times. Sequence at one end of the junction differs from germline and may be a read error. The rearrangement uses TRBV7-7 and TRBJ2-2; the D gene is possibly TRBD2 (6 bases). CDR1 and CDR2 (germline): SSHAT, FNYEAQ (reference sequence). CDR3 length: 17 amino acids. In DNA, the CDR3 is TGTGCTAGCAGCCGATCCGCAGCGGGCCAACTCAACGGGGAGCTGTTTTTT. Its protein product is CASSRSAAGQLNGELFF. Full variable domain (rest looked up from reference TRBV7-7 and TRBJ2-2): GAGVSQSPRYKVTKRGQDVTLRCDPISSHATLYWYQQALGQGPEFLTYFNYEAQPDKSGLPSDRFSAERPEGSISTLTIQRTEQRDSAMYRCASSRSAAGQLNGELFFGEGSRLTVL.

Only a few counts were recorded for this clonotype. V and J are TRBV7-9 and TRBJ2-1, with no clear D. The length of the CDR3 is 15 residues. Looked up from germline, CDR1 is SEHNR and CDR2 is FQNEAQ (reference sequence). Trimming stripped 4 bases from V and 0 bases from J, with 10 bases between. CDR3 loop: CASSSGPTSYNEQFF. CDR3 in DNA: TGTGCCAGCAGCTCGGGTCCCACCTCCTACAATGAGCAGTTCTTC.

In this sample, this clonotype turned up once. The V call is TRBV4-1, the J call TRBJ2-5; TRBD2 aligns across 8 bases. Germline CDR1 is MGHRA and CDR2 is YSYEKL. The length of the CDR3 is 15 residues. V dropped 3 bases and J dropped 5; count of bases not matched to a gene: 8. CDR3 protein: CASSHRAGEGETQYF. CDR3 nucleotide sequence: TGCGCCAGCAGCCACCGAGCGGGGGAGGGGGAGACCCAGTACTTC.

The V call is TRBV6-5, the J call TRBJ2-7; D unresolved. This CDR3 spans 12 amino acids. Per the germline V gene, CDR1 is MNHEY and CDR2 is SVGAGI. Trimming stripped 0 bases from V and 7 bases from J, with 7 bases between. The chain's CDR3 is CASSYSIGEQYF. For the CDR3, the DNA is TGTGCCAGCAGTTACTCGATCGGGGAGCAGTACTTC.

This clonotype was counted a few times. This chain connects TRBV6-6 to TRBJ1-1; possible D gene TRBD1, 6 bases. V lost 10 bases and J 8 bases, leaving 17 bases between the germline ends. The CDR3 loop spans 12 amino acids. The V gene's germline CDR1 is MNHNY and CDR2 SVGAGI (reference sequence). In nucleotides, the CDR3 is TGTGCCACTACTAAAATAAGGGGGGAAGCTTTCTTT. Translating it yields CATTKIRGEAFF.

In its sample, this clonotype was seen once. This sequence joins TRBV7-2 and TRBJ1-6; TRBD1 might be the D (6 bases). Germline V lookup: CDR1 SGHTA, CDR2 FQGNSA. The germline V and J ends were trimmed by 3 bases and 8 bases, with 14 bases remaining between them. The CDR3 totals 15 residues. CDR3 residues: CASSFNLYRDSPLHF. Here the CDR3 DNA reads TGTGCCAGCAGCTTTAATCTATACAGGGATTCACCCCTCCACTTT. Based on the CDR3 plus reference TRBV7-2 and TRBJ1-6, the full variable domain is GAGVSQSPSNKVTEKGKDVELRCDPISGHTALYWYRQSLGQGLEFLIYFQGNSAPDKSGLPSDRFSAERTGGSVSTLTIQRTQQEDSAVYLCASSFNLYRDSPLHFGNGTRLTVT.

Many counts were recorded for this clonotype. The DNA of the CDR3 is TGTGCCAGCAGTCTGCTATCTGGGGCCAACGTCCTGACTTTC. This sequence encodes CASSLLSGANVLTF. The J gene is TRBJ2-6, the V gene TRBV27, with D hard to call. V lost 5 bases, J lost 1 base, and 6 bases lay in between. Germline-derived CDR1 and CDR2 are MNHEY and SMNVEV (reference sequence). This CDR3 contains 14 residues.

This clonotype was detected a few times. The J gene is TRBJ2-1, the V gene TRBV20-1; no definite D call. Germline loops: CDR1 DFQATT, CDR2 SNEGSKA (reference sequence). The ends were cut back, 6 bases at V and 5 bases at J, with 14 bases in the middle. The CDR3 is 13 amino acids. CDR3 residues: CSATLNSNNEQFF. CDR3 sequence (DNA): TGCAGTGCCACACTAAACAGCAACAATGAGCAGTTCTTC.

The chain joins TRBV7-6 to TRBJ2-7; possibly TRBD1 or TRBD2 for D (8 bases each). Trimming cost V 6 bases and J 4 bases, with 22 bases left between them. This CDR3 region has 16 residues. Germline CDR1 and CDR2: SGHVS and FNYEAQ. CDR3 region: CASSPGGTGGLYEQYF. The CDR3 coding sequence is TGTGCCAGCAGTCCGGGGGGGACAGGCGGCCTTTACGAGCAGTACTTC. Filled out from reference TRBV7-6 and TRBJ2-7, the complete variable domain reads GAGVSQSPRYKVTKRGQDVALRCDPISGHVSLYWYRQALGQGPEFLTYFNYEAQQDKSGLPNDRFSAERPEGSISTLTIQRTEQRDSAMYRCASSPGGTGGLYEQYFGPGTRLTVT.

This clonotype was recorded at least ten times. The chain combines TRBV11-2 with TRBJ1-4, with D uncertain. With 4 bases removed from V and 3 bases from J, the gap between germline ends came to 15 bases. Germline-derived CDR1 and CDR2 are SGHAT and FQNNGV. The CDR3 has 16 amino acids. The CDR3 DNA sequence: TGTGCCAGCAGCTCGGTGCCGACACATTCTAATGAAAAACTGTTTTTT. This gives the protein CASSSVPTHSNEKLFF.

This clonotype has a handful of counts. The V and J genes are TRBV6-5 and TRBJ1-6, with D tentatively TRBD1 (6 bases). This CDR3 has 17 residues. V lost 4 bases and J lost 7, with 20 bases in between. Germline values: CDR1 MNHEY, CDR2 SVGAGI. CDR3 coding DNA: TGTGCCAGCAGTTTCGGCGTACGGGGGGCAGAGAATTCACCCCTCCACTTT. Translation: CASSFGVRGAENSPLHF.

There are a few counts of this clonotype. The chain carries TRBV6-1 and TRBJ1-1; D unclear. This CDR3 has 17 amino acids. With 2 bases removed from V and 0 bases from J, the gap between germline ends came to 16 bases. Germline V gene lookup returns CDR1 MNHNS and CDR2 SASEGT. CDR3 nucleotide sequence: TGTGCCAGCAGTGAATCCCCCGCCTGGGGATTGAACACTGAAGCTTTCTTT. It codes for CASSESPAWGLNTEAFF.

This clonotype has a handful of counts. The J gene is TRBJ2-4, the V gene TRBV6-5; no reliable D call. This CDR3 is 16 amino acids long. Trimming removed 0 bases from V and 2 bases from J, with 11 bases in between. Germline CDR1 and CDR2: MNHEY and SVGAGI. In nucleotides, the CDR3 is TGTGCCAGCAGTTACTCCCACAGCTTGACCAAAAACATTCAGTACTTC. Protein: CASSYSHSLTKNIQYF.

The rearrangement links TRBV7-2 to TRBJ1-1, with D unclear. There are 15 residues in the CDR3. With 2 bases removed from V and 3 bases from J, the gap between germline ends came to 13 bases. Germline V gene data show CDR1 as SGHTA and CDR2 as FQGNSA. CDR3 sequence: CASSLHQVPYTEAFF. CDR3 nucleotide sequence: TGTGCCAGCAGCTTACACCAGGTTCCCTACACTGAAGCTTTCTTT.

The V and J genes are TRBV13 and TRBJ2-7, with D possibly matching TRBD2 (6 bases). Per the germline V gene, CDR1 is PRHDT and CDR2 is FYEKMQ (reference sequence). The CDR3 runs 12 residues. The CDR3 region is CASRQVGGDLSV. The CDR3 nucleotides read TGTGCCAGCCGCCAGGTTGGAGGGGATCTTAGCGTC.

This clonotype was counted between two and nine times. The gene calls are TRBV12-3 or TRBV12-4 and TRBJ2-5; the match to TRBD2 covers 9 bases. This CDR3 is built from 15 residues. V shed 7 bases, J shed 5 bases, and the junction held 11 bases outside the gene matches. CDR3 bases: TGTGCCAGCACCCAAAGGCGGGGGGGCTTTGAGACCCAGTACTTC. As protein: CASTQRRGGFETQYF.

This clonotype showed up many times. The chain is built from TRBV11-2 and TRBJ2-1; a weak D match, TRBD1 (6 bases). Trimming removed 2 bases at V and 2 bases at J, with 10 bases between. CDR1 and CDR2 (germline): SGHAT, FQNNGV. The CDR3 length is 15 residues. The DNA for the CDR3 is TGTGCCAGCAGCTTAAGGGACAACCCCTACAATGAGCAGTTCTTC. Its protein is CASSLRDNPYNEQFF.

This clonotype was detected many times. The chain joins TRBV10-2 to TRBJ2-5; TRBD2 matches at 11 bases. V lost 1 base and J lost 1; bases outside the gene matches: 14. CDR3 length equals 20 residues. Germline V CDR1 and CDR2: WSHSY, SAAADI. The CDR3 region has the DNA TGCGCCAGCAGTGAGTTTGCGACCCCGGGACTAGCGGATCCCCAAGAGACCCAGTACTTC. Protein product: CASSEFATPGLADPQETQYF.

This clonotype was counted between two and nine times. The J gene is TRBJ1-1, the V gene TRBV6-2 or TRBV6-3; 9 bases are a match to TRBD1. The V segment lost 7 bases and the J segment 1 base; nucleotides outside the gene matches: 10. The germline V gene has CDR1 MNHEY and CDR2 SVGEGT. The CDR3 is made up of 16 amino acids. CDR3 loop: CASTEFPGQGNTEAFF. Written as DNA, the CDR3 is TGTGCCAGCACTGAGTTTCCGGGACAGGGGAACACTGAAGCTTTCTTT.

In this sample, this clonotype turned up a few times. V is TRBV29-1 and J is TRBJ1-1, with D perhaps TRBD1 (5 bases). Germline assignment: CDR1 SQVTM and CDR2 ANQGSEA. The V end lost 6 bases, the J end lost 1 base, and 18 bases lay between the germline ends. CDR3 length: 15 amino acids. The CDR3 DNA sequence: TGCAGCGTCGCTGGGGGACGGGGATCGAACACTGAAGCTTTCTTT. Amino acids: CSVAGGRGSNTEAFF.

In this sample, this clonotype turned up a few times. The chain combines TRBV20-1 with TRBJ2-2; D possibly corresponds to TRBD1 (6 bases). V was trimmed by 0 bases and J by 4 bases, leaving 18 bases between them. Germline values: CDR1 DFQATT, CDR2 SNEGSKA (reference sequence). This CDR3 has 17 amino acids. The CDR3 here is CSARDLMDSPVTGELFF. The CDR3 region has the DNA TGCAGTGCTAGAGATCTTATGGACAGCCCCGTCACCGGGGAGCTGTTTTTT.

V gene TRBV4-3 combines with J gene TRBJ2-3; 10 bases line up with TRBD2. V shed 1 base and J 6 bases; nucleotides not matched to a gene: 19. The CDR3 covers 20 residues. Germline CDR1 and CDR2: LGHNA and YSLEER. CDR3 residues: CASSQGGGYSGGAGADTQYF. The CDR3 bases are TGCGCCAGCAGCCAAGGTGGAGGATACAGCGGGGGGGCGGGGGCGGATACGCAGTATTTT.

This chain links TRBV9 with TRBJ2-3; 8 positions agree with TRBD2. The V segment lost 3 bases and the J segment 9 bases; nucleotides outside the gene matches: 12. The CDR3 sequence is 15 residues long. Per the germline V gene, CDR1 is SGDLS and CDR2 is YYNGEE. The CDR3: CASSGGGGTGGTQYF. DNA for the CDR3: TGTGCCAGCAGCGGCGGCGGGGGGACCGGGGGGACGCAGTATTTT.

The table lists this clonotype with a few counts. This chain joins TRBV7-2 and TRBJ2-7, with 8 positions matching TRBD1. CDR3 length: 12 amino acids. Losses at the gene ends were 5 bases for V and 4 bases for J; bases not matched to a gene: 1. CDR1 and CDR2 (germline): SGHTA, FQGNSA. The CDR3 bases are TGTGCCAGCAGCGGACAGGGATACGAGCAGTACTTC. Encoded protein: CASSGQGYEQYF.